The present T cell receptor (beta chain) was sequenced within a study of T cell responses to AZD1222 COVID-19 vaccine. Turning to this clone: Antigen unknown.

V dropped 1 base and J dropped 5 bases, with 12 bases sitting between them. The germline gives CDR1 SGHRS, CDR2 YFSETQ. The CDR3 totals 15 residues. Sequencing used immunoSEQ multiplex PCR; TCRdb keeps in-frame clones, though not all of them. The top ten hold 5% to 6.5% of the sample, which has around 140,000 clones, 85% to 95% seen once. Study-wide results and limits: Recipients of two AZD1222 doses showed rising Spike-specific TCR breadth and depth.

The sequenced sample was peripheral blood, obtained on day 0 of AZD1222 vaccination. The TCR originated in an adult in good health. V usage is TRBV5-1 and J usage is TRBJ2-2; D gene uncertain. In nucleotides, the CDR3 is TGCGCCAGCAGCTTGACATCTAGTATGACCGGGGAGCTGTTTTTT. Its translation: CASSLTSSMTGELFF. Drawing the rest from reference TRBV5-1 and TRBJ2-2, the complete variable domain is KAGVTQTPRYLIKTRGQQVTLSCSPISGHRSVSWYQQTPGQGLQFLFEYFSETQRNKGNFPGRFSGRQFSNSRSEMNVSTLELGDSALYLCASSLTSSMTGELFFGEGSRLTVL.